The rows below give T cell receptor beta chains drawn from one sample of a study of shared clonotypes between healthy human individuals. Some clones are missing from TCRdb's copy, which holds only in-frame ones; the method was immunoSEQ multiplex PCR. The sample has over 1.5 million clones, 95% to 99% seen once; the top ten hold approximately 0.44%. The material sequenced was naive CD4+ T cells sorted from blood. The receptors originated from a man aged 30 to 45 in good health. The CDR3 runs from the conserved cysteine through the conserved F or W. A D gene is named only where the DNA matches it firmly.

TGTGCCAGCAGTGAGCCGGGACAAAGCTCCTACGAGCAGTACTTC	CASSEPGQSSYEQYF	-	TRBJ2-7	TRBV25-1
TGTGCCAGCAGCGTACCCCTAGCGCAAGAGCAGTTCTTC	CASSVPLAQEQFF	-	TRBJ2-1	TRBV7-9
TGTGCCAGCTCACCATATCCGACGGGACAGGTTGAAGCTTTCTTT	CASSPYPTGQVEAFF	TRBD1	TRBJ1-1	TRBV18
TGTGCCAGCACCCAGCTAAAGTCTGGGGCCAACGTCCTGACTTTC	CASTQLKSGANVLTF	-	TRBJ2-6	TRBV28
TGCAGCGCAGATTACGGACAGGGAAGGCAGGAGGGTTATGGCTACACCTTC	CSADYGQGRQEGYGYTF	TRBD1	TRBJ1-2	TRBV29-1
TGTGCCAGCAGAAGCAGCGGGAAGGGTCCCTACGAGCAGTACTTC	CASRSSGKGPYEQYF	TRBD2	TRBJ2-7	TRBV14
TGTGCCAGCAGTTCCGACAGATATAGCAATCAGCCCCAGCATTTT	CASSSDRYSNQPQHF	-	TRBJ1-5	TRBV27
TGCGCCAGCCGGGACAGGACCCTAGCGGTCGACTACGAGCAGTACTTC	CASRDRTLAVDYEQYF	-	TRBJ2-7	TRBV10-1
TGTGCCAGCAGCCCGATGACTAGCGGGAGTACTGAGACCCAGTACTTC	CASSPMTSGSTETQYF	TRBD2	TRBJ2-5	TRBV7-6
TGTGCCTGGACGGTCAGTTTCACAGATACGCAGTATTTT	CAWTVSFTDTQYF	-	TRBJ2-3	TRBV30
TGTGCCAGCAGCGCCATAGGGAGGCTTGGCTATGGCTACACCTTC	CASSAIGRLGYGYTF	-	TRBJ1-2	TRBV11-2
TGCAGCGCCTACGGGCCGCTTGCTGAAAAACTGTTTTTT	CSAYGPLAEKLFF	-	TRBJ1-4	TRBV29-1
TGTGCCAGCAGCTTAGCGGTCGGGGTTGAGCCGCCCCAGCATTTT	CASSLAVGVEPPQHF	-	TRBJ1-5	TRBV7-9
TGTGCCAGCAGCCCAGGGACAGGCACAGATACGCAGTATTTT	CASSPGTGTDTQYF	TRBD1	TRBJ2-3	TRBV11-2
TGCGCCAGCAGTCAATCTAGCGGGAGCCCTCAGGCGGACAATGAGCAGTTCTTC	CASSQSSGSPQADNEQFF	TRBD2	TRBJ2-1	TRBV23-1
TGTGCCAGCAGCCGCTCCACTTCGACCGGAAACACCGGGGAGCTGTTTTTT	CASSRSTSTGNTGELFF	-	TRBJ2-2	TRBV5-4
TGTGCCAGCACAGTTAGCGGGGACACAGATACGCAGTATTTT	CASTVSGDTDTQYF	TRBD2	TRBJ2-3	TRBV6-1